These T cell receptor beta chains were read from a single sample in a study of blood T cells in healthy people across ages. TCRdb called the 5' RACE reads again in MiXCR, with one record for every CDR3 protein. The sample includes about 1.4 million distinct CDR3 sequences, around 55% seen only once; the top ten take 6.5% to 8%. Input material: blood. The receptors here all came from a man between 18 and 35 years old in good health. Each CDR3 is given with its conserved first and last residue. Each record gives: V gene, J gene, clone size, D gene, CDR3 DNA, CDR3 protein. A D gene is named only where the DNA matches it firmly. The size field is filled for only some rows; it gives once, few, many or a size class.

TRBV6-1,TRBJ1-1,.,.,TGTGCCAGCAAGGAGGGGAGTTTGAACACTGAAGCTTTCTTT,CASKEGSLNTEAFF
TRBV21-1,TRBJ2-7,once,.,TGTGCCAGCAGCAAAGGGGGACAGGGGACCCACTACTACGAGCAGTACTTC,CASSKGGQGTHYYEQYF
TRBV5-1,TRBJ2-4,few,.,TGCGCCAGCAGCTTGTGGGCGGACAAAAACATTCAGTACTTC,CASSLWADKNIQYF
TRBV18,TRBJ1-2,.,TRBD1,TGTGCCAGCTCACGAAACCCCCGGGACAGGAACTATGGCTACACCTTC,CASSRNPRDRNYGYTF
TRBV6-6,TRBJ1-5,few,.,TGTGCCAGCCAACAGGGTAACAATCAGCCCCAGCATTTT,CASQQGNNQPQHF
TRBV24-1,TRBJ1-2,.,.,TGTGCCACCCAGAAAGAAACGGTAAACTATGGCTACACCTTC,CATQKETVNYGYTF
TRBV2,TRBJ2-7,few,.,TGTGCCCTCCGCGAGAGCTCCTACGAGCAGTACTTC,CALRESSYEQYF
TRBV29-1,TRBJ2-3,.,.,TGCAGCGTTGAAACAGATACGCAGTATTTT,CSVETDTQYF
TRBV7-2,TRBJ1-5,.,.,TGTGCCAGCAGCTTAAGGGCAGCTAATCAGCCCCAGCATTTT,CASSLRAANQPQHF
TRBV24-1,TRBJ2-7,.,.,TGTGCCACCCAGAACATCGGGGACGGACAGCAGTACTTC,CATQNIGDGQQYF
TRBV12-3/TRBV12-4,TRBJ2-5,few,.,TGTGCCAGCAGTTTAATGGAGGAGACCCAGTACTTC,CASSLMEETQYF
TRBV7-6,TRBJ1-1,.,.,TGTGCCAGCACTCCCGACACTCTTATGAACACTGAAGCTTTCTTT,CASTPDTLMNTEAFF
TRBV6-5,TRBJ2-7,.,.,TGTGCCAGCAGTCTCCAAAGACAGCCTGGGGCCTACGAGCAGTACTTC,CASSLQRQPGAYEQYF
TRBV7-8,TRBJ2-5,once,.,TGTGCCAGCAGCCCACGGGACTCTCTCTTTCCGGAGACCCAGTACTTC,CASSPRDSLFPETQYF
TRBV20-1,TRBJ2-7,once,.,TGCAGTGCCCTAATGGGACTTTTGTCCTACGAGCAGTACTTC,CSALMGLLSYEQYF
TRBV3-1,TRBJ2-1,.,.,TGTGCCAGCAGCCATTTAGCGAGTGAGCAGTTCTTC,CASSHLASEQFF
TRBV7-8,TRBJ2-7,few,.,TGTGCCAGCAGCACAAATATATACGAGCAGTACTTC,CASSTNIYEQYF
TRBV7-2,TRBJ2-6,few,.,TGTGCCAGCAGCTTGGATCCAGGGGACTCCCCTACCTGGGCCAACGTCCTGACTTTC,CASSLDPGDSPTWANVLTF
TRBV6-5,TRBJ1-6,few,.,TGTGCCAGCAGAGCCGGGGCAGGCTTGGATTCACCCCTCCACTTT,CASRAGAGLDSPLHF
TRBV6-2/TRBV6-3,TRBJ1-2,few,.,TGTGCCAGCAGCCACGGGGTCGTGGAGGACTATGGCTACACCTTC,CASSHGVVEDYGYTF
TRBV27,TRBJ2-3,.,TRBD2,TGTGCCAGCAGTGGGACTAGCGAAGATACGCAGTATTTT,CASSGTSEDTQYF
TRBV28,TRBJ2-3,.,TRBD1,TGTGCCAGCAGTTTAGGGGACAGGGAGACAGATACGCAGTATTTT,CASSLGDRETDTQYF
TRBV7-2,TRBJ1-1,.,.,TGTGCCAGCAGCCGCGCATCGCTAGGAGGTGAAGCTTTCTTT,CASSRASLGGEAFF
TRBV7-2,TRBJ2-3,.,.,TGTGCCAGCAGCTTAGTGGGGACAGCCGGGGGTAGCACAGATACGCAGTATTTT,CASSLVGTAGGSTDTQYF
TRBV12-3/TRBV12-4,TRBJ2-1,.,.,TGTGCCAGCAGTTTTTTTGGGGGTGAGCAGTTCTTC,CASSFFGGEQFF
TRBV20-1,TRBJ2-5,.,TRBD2,TGCAGTGCTAGAGATGCGGCAGCGGGGGGCCAAGAGACCCAGTACTTC,CSARDAAAGGQETQYF
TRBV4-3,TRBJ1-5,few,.,TGCGCCAGCAGCCAAGAAGGAGGGGCAGGGCAGCCCCAGCATTTT,CASSQEGGAGQPQHF
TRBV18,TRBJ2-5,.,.,TGTGCCAGCTCACCACCGTCTCGAGCGGAGACCCAGTACTTC,CASSPPSRAETQYF
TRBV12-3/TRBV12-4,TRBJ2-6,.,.,TGTGCCAGCAAAGCCCGGTCCTCTGGGGCCAACGTCCTGACTTTC,CASKARSSGANVLTF
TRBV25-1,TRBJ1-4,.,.,TGTGCCAGCAGTAAAGTCTTAGGGCCTAGTGAAAAACTGTTTTTT,CASSKVLGPSEKLFF
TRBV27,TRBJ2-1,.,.,TGTGCCAGCAGTTTAGATGGACTATCCTACAATGAGCAGTTCTTC,CASSLDGLSYNEQFF
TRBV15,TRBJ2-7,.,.,TGTGCCACCAGCTTCCGACAGACCAATGAGCAGTACTTC,CATSFRQTNEQYF
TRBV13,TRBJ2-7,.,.,TGTGCCAGCAGCTTTAGTCGGACTACCTACGAGCAGTACTTC,CASSFSRTTYEQYF
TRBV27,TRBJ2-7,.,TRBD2,TGTGCCAGCAGTGCGGGGGGCCCCTCCTACGAGCAGTACTTC,CASSAGGPSYEQYF
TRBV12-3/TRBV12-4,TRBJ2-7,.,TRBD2,TGTGCCGGCATCGATAGCGGGAGAACCCACGAGCAGTACTTC,CAGIDSGRTHEQYF
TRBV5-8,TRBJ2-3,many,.,TGTGCCAGCAGTTCCTTAGATACGCAGTATTTT,CASSSLDTQYF
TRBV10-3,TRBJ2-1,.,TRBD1,TGTGCCATCGATGAATATGACAGGGGACCTAATGAGCAGTTCTTC,CAIDEYDRGPNEQFF
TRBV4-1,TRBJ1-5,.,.,TGCGCCAGCAGCCAAGTACATCCAGGGGAAGGTTGGCCCCAGCATTTT,CASSQVHPGEGWPQHF
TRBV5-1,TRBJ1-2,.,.,TGCGCCAGCAGCTTCTGGCCTACCGCAGCCCCATCCAGTGGCTACACCTTC,CASSFWPTAAPSSGYTF
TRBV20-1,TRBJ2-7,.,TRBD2,TGCAGTGCTAGAGACCTTACCGGGACTAGCGGGGGATACGAGCAGTACTTC,CSARDLTGTSGGYEQYF
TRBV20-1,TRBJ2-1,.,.,TGCAGTGCTAGAGGGCAGACTGAAAATGAGCAGTTCTTC,CSARGQTENEQFF
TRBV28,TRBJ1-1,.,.,TGTGCCAGTCTATTTGCGGCAGACACTGAAGCTTTCTTT,CASLFAADTEAFF
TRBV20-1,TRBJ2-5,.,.,TGCAGTGCTAACCGGGACGGAAGAGTAGAGACCCAGTACTTC,CSANRDGRVETQYF
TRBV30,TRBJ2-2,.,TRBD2,TGTGCCTGGAGTGGACTAGCATTGAACACCGGGGAGCTGTTTTTT,CAWSGLALNTGELFF
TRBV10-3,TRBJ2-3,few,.,TGTGCCATCAGCACGCCGGGCCCCGAGGGCGCAGATACGCAGTATTTT,CAISTPGPEGADTQYF
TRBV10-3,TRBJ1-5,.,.,TGTGCCATCAGTGAGTCCCCAGGGCAAAGCAATCAGCCCCAGCATTTT,CAISESPGQSNQPQHF
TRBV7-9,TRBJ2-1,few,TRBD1,TGTGCCAGCAGCCCCGGACAGGGACACTCCTACAATGAGCAGTTCTTC,CASSPGQGHSYNEQFF